The T cell receptor (beta chain) under discussion was sequenced for a study of a mutant IDH1 vaccine in newly diagnosed glioma. As for the study in general: Vaccination followed radiotherapy alone by 4-6 weeks, or accompanied temozolomide cycles. General observations from the study: Top peripheral T cell clonotype shifts appeared unrelated to pseudoprogression.

Details on this clone: What it binds is not known.

CDR3 size: 14 residues. The V and J ends lost 3 bases and 6 bases respectively, with 12 bases between them. Germline V gives CDR1 MNHEY, CDR2 SVGAGI. Described time point: week 35, safety follow-up. It was 300 ug of mutant IDH1 20-mer peptide that made up each vaccine dose, given with topical imiquimod. Patients in the study were vaccinated eight times, receiving shots in weeks 1, 3, 5, 7, 11, 15, 19 and 23. Patients carried new grade 3 or 4 IDH1-mutant astrocytomas lacking nuclear ATRX. Measured with immunoSEQ multiplex PCR; TCRdb has only the in-frame clones, and not every one. The sample contains about 60,000 clones, about 86% of which appear only once.

This chain connects TRBV6-5 to TRBJ1-5; D ambiguous. This clonotype originated in a man in his forties with glioma. This sample comprised PBMCs, obtained from a glioma patient whose treatment included an IDH1 peptide vaccine. The CDR3 here is CASSYVVGSQPQHF. The CDR3 DNA follows: TGTGCCAGCAGTTATGTGGTAGGTAGTCAGCCCCAGCATTTT.